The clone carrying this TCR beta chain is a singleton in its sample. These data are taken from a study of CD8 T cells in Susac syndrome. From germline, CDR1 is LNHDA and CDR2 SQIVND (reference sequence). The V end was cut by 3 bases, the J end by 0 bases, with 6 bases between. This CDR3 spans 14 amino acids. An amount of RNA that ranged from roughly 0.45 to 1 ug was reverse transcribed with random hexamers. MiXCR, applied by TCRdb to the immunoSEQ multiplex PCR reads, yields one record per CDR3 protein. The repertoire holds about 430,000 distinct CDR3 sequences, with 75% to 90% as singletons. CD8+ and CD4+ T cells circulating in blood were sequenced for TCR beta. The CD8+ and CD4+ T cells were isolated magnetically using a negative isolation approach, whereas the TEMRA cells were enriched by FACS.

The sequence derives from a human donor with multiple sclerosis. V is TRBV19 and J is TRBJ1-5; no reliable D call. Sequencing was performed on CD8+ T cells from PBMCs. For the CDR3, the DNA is TGTGCCAGTAGTATCGATCATAGCAATCAGCCCCAGCATTTT. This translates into CASSIDHSNQPQHF.